The rows below give T cell receptor beta chains drawn from one sample of a study of T cell changes during pregnancy in multiple sclerosis. TCRdb's table, derived via immunoSEQ multiplex PCR, lists solely in-frame clones and lacks some. The sample shows around 50,000 clones, around 93% of them seen only once. Source: CD4+ T cells from peripheral blood mononuclear cells, taken after pregnancy. These TCRs come from a female donor in good health, enrolled as a control in a pregnancy study. Both conserved end residues are part of each CDR3. Each record gives: clone size, D gene, V gene, J gene, CDR3 protein, CDR3 DNA. D genes are given only for firm matches. A clone size is listed for some rows: how often the clone was seen (once, few, many), or a class if it is expanded.

>-|TRBD1|TRBV5-5|TRBJ1-1
CASSLALDRGTEAFF
TGTGCCAGCAGCTTGGCCTTGGACAGGGGAACTGAAGCTTTCTTT
>-|-|TRBV5-4|TRBJ2-7
CASSLGGNQYEQYF
TGTGCCAGCAGCTTGGGAGGCAACCAGTACGAGCAGTACTTC
>-|-|TRBV27|TRBJ1-2
CASRRGGALDGYTF
TGTGCCAGTCGTAGAGGTGGGGCTTTGGATGGCTACACCTTC
>-|TRBD1|TRBV16|TRBJ1-1
CASSFSGTGGEAFF
TGTGCCAGCAGCTTCTCCGGGACAGGGGGCGAGGCTTTCTTT
>-|TRBD1|TRBV4-1|TRBJ2-6
CASSQVLTDRGPSGANVLTF
TGCGCCAGCAGCCAAGTCTTGACGGACAGGGGTCCCTCTGGGGCCAACGTCCTGACTTTC
>-|-|TRBV14|TRBJ2-5
CASSQGQGATQYF
TGTGCCAGCAGCCAAGGGCAGGGCGCGACCCAGTACTTC
>-|-|TRBV6-5|TRBJ2-7
CASSYTISTYEQYF
TGTGCCAGCAGTTACACGATTAGTACGTACGAGCAGTACTTC
>-|-|TRBV7-3|TRBJ2-1
CASSLNRDYNEQFF
TGTGCCAGCAGTCTGAACCGGGACTACAATGAGCAGTTCTTC
>-|TRBD1|TRBV5-1|TRBJ2-7
CASSLGRQGPDEQYF
TGCGCCAGCAGCTTGGGCAGACAGGGCCCTGACGAGCAGTACTTC
>once|-|TRBV7-3|TRBJ2-2
CASSLLGQSPATGELFF
TGTGCCAGCAGCTTACTGGGGCAGTCCCCCGCCACCGGGGAGCTGTTTTTT
>-|-|TRBV6-6|TRBJ1-1
CASSPQGLNTEAFF
TGTGCCAGCAGTCCACAGGGCTTGAACACTGAAGCTTTCTTT
>-|-|TRBV5-1|TRBJ2-3
CASTSGTSTDTQYF
TGCGCCAGCACCTCGGGGACTAGCACAGATACGCAGTATTTT
>-|TRBD1|TRBV10-3|TRBJ2-1
CAISEGQGGHNEQFF
TGTGCCATCAGTGAGGGACAGGGTGGGCACAATGAGCAGTTCTTC
>-|TRBD1|TRBV30|TRBJ1-2
CAWDREPRYGYTF
TGTGCCTGGGACAGGGAACCCCGCTATGGCTACACCTTC
>once|TRBD1|TRBV4-2|TRBJ2-4
CASSQTSTGGGNIQYF
TGTGCCAGCAGCCAGACCTCAACAGGGGGCGGGAACATTCAGTACTTC
>-|TRBD1|TRBV7-9|TRBJ2-7
CASSRGQGYEQYF
TGTGCCAGCAGCCGGGGACAGGGTTACGAGCAGTACTTC
>-|-|TRBV9|TRBJ1-2
CASSVDSLHYSNYGYTF
TGTGCCAGCAGCGTTGACAGCCTTCACTACTCTAACTATGGCTACACCTTC
>-|-|TRBV2|TRBJ2-3
CASLRESTDTQYF
TGTGCCAGTCTCCGGGAGAGCACAGATACGCAGTATTTT
>-|TRBD1|TRBV6-5|TRBJ2-7
CASRGTGGASYEQYF
TGTGCCAGCAGGGGGACAGGCGGGGCATCCTACGAGCAGTACTTC
>once|TRBD2|TRBV5-1|TRBJ2-2
CASSTLAGGRTGELFF
TGCGCCAGCAGCACCCTAGCGGGGGGGCGCACCGGGGAGCTGTTTTTT
>-|-|TRBV30|TRBJ1-4
CAWSRGTGDEKLFF
TGTGCCTGGAGTCGGGGGACGGGGGATGAAAAACTGTTTTTT
>-|-|TRBV9|TRBJ1-3
CASSASQGRNTIYF
TGTGCCAGCAGCGCTAGCCAGGGGAGAAACACCATATATTTT
>-|-|TRBV5-1|TRBJ2-5
CASSKGLQETQYF
TGCGCCAGCAGCAAGGGACTTCAAGAGACCCAGTACTTC
>-|-|TRBV6-5|TRBJ1-1
CASSYSKLGGTEAFF
TGTGCCAGCAGTTACTCGAAGTTGGGGGGGACTGAAGCTTTCTTT
>-|-|TRBV27|TRBJ2-7
CASSAGVGSYEQYF
TGTGCCAGCAGTGCAGGGGTTGGCTCCTACGAGCAGTACTTC
>once|-|TRBV6-5|TRBJ1-2
CASKGANYGYTF
TGTGCCAGCAAAGGAGCTAACTATGGCTACACCTTC
>-|-|TRBV4-1|TRBJ2-7
CASSQLDPKEQYF
TGCGCCAGCAGCCAACTAGACCCCAAGGAGCAGTACTTC
>few|TRBD1|TRBV7-3|TRBJ1-2
CASSKTGSYGYTF
TGTGCCAGCAGCAAGACAGGGAGCTATGGCTACACCTTC
>-|-|TRBV2|TRBJ1-4
CASRLPGATNEKLFF
TGTGCCAGCAGACTCCCGGGAGCAACTAATGAAAAACTGTTTTTT
>few|TRBD1|TRBV18|TRBJ1-1
CASSRGQGLDTEAFF
TGTGCCAGCTCCAGAGGACAGGGCTTGGACACTGAAGCTTTCTTT
>-|-|TRBV5-4|TRBJ2-5
CASSLYREQETQYF
TGTGCCAGCAGCTTGTATAGAGAACAAGAGACCCAGTACTTC
>-|-|TRBV6-5|TRBJ2-3
CASRPGLRTDTQYF
TGTGCCAGCCGCCCGGGACTTCGCACAGATACGCAGTATTTT
>-|TRBD2|TRBV9|TRBJ2-7
CASSVGSGVSYEQYF
TGTGCCAGCAGCGTGGGTAGCGGGGTCTCCTACGAGCAGTACTTC
>-|TRBD1|TRBV28|TRBJ1-1
CASSLPTGNAFF
TGTGCCAGCAGTTTGCCGACAGGGAACGCTTTCTTT
>-|-|TRBV12-5|TRBJ1-2
CASGLSPLGQGPYGYTF
TGTGCTAGTGGTTTGTCACCTCTCGGCCAGGGCCCCTATGGCTACACCTTC
>-|-|TRBV19|TRBJ1-1
CASSIKGASAEAFF
TGTGCCAGTAGTATAAAAGGGGCGAGCGCTGAAGCTTTCTTT
>-|-|TRBV5-6|TRBJ2-2
CASSVGQRINTGELFF
TGTGCCAGCAGCGTCGGACAGAGAATAAACACCGGGGAGCTGTTTTTT
>-|TRBD1|TRBV18|TRBJ1-1
CASSPGQGGNTEAFF
TGTGCCAGCTCACCTGGACAGGGCGGGAACACTGAAGCTTTCTTT
>-|TRBD1|TRBV14|TRBJ2-7
CASSHSRTGGTYEQYF
TGTGCCAGCAGTCATTCTAGGACAGGGGGAACCTACGAGCAGTACTTC
>-|-|TRBV23-1|TRBJ2-3
CASRSDTTGPPHADTQYF
TGCGCCAGCAGATCCGATACTACTGGTCCCCCACACGCCGATACGCAGTATTTT
>-|-|TRBV11-3|TRBJ2-7
CASGGETYEQYF
TGTGCCAGCGGAGGGGAGACCTACGAGCAGTACTTC
>-|-|TRBV19|TRBJ1-4
CASSTSEGTNEKLFF
TGTGCCAGTAGTACGTCTGAGGGAACTAATGAAAAACTGTTTTTT
>-|TRBD1|TRBV10-3|TRBJ2-7
CAIRGGQGMGEQYF
TGTGCCATCAGGGGCGGACAGGGGATGGGCGAGCAGTACTTC
>-|-|TRBV30|TRBJ1-4
CAWSQRRGEKLFF
TGTGCCTGGAGCCAGAGGCGGGGAGAAAAACTGTTTTTT
>-|TRBD1|TRBV5-4|TRBJ1-4
CASSEDRSEKLFF
TGTGCCAGCAGCGAGGACAGGTCTGAAAAACTGTTTTTT
>-|-|TRBV9|TRBJ1-3
CASSVGGTSSGNTIYF
TGTGCCAGCAGCGTGGGAGGGACGAGCTCTGGAAACACCATATATTTT
>-|TRBD2|TRBV7-2|TRBJ2-5
CASSLETGPGGETQYF
TGTGCCAGCAGCTTGGAGACAGGCCCGGGGGGGGAGACCCAGTACTTC
>-|-|TRBV5-4|TRBJ1-5
CASSTGGVTQPQHF
TGTGCCAGCAGCACGGGGGGGGTTACTCAGCCCCAGCATTTT
>-|-|TRBV2|TRBJ1-6
CASSEDISYNSPLHF
TGTGCCAGCAGTGAGGACATCTCCTATAATTCACCCCTCCACTTT
>-|-|TRBV28|TRBJ2-4
CASSPVGSWTKNIQYF
TGTGCCAGCAGTCCCGTGGGGAGTTGGACCAAAAACATTCAGTACTTC
>-|-|TRBV7-2|TRBJ2-1
CASSLVLREAEQFF
TGTGCCAGCAGCTTGGTACTCAGGGAGGCTGAGCAGTTCTTC
>-|-|TRBV9|TRBJ1-6
CASSATGNSPLHF
TGTGCCAGCAGCGCCACAGGGAATTCACCCCTCCACTTT
>-|-|TRBV6-1|TRBJ2-2
CASSVGSVNTGELFF
TGTGCCAGCAGTGTTGGTTCGGTGAACACCGGGGAGCTGTTTTTT
>once|-|TRBV25-1|TRBJ2-7
CASSDGGLAYEQYF
TGTGCCAGCAGTGATGGGGGACTGGCCTACGAGCAGTACTTC
>-|TRBD1|TRBV2|TRBJ1-6
CASRVDRGNNSPLHF
TGTGCCAGCAGGGTGGACAGGGGAAATAATTCACCCCTCCACTTT
>-|TRBD1|TRBV6-5|TRBJ1-4
CASRFDRGEKLFF
TGTGCCAGCAGATTTGACAGGGGTGAAAAACTGTTTTTT
>-|TRBD1|TRBV2|TRBJ1-1
CASRPSGQFTEAFF
TGTGCCAGCAGACCCTCGGGACAGTTTACTGAAGCTTTCTTT
>-|-|TRBV7-2|TRBJ2-5
CASSLSRELQETQYF
TGTGCCAGCAGCTTAAGCCGGGAGCTTCAAGAGACCCAGTACTTC
>-|TRBD1|TRBV28|TRBJ1-5
CASSSSGTGEVGPQHF
TGTGCCAGCAGTTCTTCCGGGACAGGGGAGGTAGGGCCCCAGCATTTT